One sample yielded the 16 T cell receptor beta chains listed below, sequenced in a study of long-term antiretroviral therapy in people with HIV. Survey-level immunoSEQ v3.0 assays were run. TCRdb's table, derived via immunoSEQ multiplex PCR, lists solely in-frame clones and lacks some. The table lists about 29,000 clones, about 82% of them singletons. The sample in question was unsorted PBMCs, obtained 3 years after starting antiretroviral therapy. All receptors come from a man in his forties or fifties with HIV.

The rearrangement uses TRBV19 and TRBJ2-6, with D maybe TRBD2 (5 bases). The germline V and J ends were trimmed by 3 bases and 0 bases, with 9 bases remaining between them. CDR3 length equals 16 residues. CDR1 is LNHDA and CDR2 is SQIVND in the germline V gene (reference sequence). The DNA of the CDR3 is TGTGCCAGTAGTATTGACGGGAACTCTGGGGCCAACGTCCTGACTTTC. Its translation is CASSIDGNSGANVLTF.

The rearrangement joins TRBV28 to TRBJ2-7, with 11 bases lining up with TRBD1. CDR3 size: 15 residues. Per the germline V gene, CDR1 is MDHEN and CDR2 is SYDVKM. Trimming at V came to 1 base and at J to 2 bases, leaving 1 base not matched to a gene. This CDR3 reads CASSLSGQGAYEQYF. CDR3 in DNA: TGTGCCAGCAGTTTATCGGGACAGGGGGCCTACGAGCAGTACTTC.

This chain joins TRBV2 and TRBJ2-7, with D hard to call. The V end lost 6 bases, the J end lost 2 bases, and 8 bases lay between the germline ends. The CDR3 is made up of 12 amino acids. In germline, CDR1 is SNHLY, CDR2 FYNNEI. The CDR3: CASRGSPYEQYF. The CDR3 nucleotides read TGTGCCAGCAGGGGCTCCCCCTACGAGCAGTACTTC.

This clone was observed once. CDR3 amino acids: CASSEKQSGTSGKIYTQYF. The CDR3 DNA reads as TGTGCCAGCAGTGAAAAGCAGTCCGGGACTAGCGGGAAGATATATACGCAGTATTTT. The chain joins TRBV2 to TRBJ2-3, with 13 bases lining up with TRBD2. V shed 2 bases and J 7 bases; nucleotides not matched to a gene: 15. Germline V CDR1 and CDR2: SNHLY, FYNNEI. This CDR3 region has 19 residues.

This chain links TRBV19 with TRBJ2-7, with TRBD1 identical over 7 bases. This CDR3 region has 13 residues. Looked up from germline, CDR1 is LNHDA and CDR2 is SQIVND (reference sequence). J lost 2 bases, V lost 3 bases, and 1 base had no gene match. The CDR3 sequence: CASSMGQTYEQYF. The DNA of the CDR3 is TGTGCCAGTAGTATGGGACAGACCTACGAGCAGTACTTC.

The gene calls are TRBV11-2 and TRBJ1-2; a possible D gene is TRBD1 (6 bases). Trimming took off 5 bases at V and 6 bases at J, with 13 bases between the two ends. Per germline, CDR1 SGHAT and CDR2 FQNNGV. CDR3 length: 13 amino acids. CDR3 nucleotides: TGTGCCAGCAGCCAACAGGGAACCGATGGCTACACCTTC. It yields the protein CASSQQGTDGYTF.

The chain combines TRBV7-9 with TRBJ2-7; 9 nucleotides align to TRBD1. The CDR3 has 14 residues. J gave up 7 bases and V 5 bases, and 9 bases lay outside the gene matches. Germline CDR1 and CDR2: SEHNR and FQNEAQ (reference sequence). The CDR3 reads CASSGQRDRVEQYF. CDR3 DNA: TGTGCCAGCAGCGGCCAAAGGGACAGGGTTGAGCAGTACTTC.

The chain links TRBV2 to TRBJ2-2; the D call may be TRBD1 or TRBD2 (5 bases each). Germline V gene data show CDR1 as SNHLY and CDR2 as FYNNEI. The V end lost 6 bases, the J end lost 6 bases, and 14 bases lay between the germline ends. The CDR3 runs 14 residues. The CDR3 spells CASSGTDASGELFF. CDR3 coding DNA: TGTGCCAGCAGCGGGACGGACGCTTCCGGGGAGCTGTTTTTT.

CDR3 region: CASSLVQGQQYEQYF. The CDR3 DNA sequence: TGTGCCAGCAGCTTAGTCCAGGGACAACAATACGAGCAGTACTTC. The chain has TRBV7-2 and TRBJ2-7; weak D call: TRBD1 (6 bases). Looked up from germline, CDR1 is SGHTA and CDR2 is FQGNSA. Trimming took off 1 base at V and 4 bases at J, with 14 bases between the two ends. The CDR3 totals 15 residues.

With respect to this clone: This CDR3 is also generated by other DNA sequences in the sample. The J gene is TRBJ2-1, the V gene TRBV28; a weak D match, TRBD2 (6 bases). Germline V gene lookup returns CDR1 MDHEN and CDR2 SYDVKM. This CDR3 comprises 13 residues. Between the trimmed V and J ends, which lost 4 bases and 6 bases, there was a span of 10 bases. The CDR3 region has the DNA TGTGCCAGCAGTTCGGGACTCGCCAATGAGCAGTTCTTC. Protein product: CASSSGLANEQFF.

The CDR3 DNA sequence: TGTGCCAGCAGCTTAAATGGCGGGCTAGGGGGCTACACCTTC. It specifies CASSLNGGLGGYTF. The rearrangement links TRBV7-3 to TRBJ1-2; D is uncertain. The CDR3 is 14 residues long. Trimming took off 1 base at V and 8 bases at J, with 14 bases between the two ends. Germline loops: CDR1 SGHTA, CDR2 FQGTGA.

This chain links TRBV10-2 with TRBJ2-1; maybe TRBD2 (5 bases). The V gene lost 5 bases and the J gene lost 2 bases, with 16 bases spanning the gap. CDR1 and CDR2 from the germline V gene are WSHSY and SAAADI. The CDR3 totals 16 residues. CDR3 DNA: TGCGCCAGCAGTCAGGACTCAAGGAGCCCCTACAATGAGCAGTTCTTC. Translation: CASSQDSRSPYNEQFF.

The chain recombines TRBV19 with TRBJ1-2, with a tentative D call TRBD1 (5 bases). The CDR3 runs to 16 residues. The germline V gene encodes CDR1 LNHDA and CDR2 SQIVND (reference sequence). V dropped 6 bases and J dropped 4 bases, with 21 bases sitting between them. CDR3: CASRGDIRVFTYGYTF. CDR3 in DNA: TGTGCCAGTAGAGGCGATATCAGGGTCTTTACCTATGGCTACACCTTC.

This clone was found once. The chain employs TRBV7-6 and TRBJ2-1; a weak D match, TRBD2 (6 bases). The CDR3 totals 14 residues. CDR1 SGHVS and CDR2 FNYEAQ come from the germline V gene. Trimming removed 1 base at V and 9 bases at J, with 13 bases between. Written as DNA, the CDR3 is TGTGCCAGCAGCTTAGAGGTCCAGGGAGGTGAGCAGTTCTTC. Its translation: CASSLEVQGGEQFF. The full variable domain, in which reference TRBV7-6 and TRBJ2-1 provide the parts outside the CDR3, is GAGVSQSPRYKVTKRGQDVALRCDPISGHVSLYWYRQALGQGPEFLTYFNYEAQQDKSGLPNDRFSAERPEGSISTLTIQRTEQRDSAMYRCASSLEVQGGEQFFGPGTRLTVL.

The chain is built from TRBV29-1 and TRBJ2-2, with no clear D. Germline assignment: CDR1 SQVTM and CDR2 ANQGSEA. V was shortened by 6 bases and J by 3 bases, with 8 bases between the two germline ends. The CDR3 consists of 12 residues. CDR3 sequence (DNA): TGCAGCGTGGTTTGGGACACCGGGGAGCTGTTTTTT. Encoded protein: CSVVWDTGELFF.

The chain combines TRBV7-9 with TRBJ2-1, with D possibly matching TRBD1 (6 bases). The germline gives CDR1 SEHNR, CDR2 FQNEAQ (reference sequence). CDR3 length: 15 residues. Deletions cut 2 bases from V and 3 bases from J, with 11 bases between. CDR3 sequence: CASSLPETGYNEQFF. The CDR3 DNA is TGTGCCAGCAGCTTACCTGAGACAGGCTACAATGAGCAGTTCTTC.